The 32 T cell receptor beta chains reported below all come from one sample, sequenced in a study of regulatory T cells in long-lasting Graves disease. Documented time point: newly diagnosed GD, antithyroid drugs for less than 3 months. With RNA extracted from PBMCs as input, the TCR library was made. Arm-PCR with iRepertoire HTBI primers amplified the CDR3 regions for these TCR beta libraries. TCRdb ran MiXCR on the multiplex PCR reads and lists one entry per CDR3 protein. The top ten clones hold under 30% of a sample with roughly 420,000 distinct CDR3 sequences, 15% to 20% of them seen once. These data also formed part of another study, on T cells in Graves' hyperthyroidism and ophthalmopathy.

The material was peripheral blood mononuclear cells (PBMCs), obtained at new diagnosis, from a patient treated with antithyroid drugs. The receptors were sampled from a woman under 30 with Graves disease.

J is TRBJ1-4 and V is TRBV10-3, with 11 bases identical to TRBD1. CDR1 and CDR2 (germline): ENHRY, SYGVKD. Germline trimming cut 8 bases from V and 8 bases from J; bases unmatched to any gene: 19. This CDR3 contains 18 residues. CDR3 in amino acids: CAIDPGQGVISIREKLFF. CDR3 DNA sequence: TGTGCCATCGACCCGGGACAGGGGGTCATAAGTATTAGGGAAAAACTGTTTTTT.

This clonotype was seen more than once but under ten times. The gene calls are TRBV11-2 and TRBJ1-2, with a tentative D call TRBD1 (6 bases). CDR3 size: 15 residues. The germline V gene encodes CDR1 SGHAT and CDR2 FQNNGV. Deletions cut 5 bases from V and 4 bases from J, with 17 bases between. In DNA form, the CDR3 reads TGTGCCAGCAGCCAAGATGGAACAGGGTTCTATGGCTACACCTTC. Translated: CASSQDGTGFYGYTF.

The chain employs TRBV19 and TRBJ2-5; tentatively, D is TRBD1 (6 bases). Trimming took off 5 bases at V and 3 bases at J, with 13 bases between the two ends. The CDR3 runs 14 residues. CDR1 LNHDA and CDR2 SQIVND come from the germline V gene (reference sequence). In DNA, the CDR3 is TGTGCCAGTAGTCCTCCGAACAGGGAAGAGACCCAGTACTTC. It translates to CASSPPNREETQYF. Based on the CDR3 plus reference TRBV19 and TRBJ2-5, the full variable domain is DGGITQSPKYLFRKEGQNVTLSCEQNLNHDAMYWYRQDPGQGLRLIYYSQIVNDFQKGDIAEGYSVSREKKESFPLTVTSAQKNPTAFYLCASSPPNREETQYFGPGTRLLVL.

This clonotype was found many times. The V call is TRBV15, the J call TRBJ2-3; D gene unclear. Germline CDR1 reads LNHNV; CDR2 reads YYDKDF (reference sequence). The CDR3 has 17 amino acids. The V end lost 2 bases, the J end lost 0 bases, and 15 bases lay between the germline ends. DNA for the CDR3: TGTGCCACCAGCAGAACCCCTCGGCGGCATAGCACAGATACGCAGTATTTT. Its translation: CATSRTPRRHSTDTQYF.

This clonotype occurred many times. V is TRBV12-3 or TRBV12-4 and J is TRBJ2-1; 7 bases agree with TRBD2. The CDR3 has 14 residues. The trim removed 6 bases at V and 4 bases at J, leaving 6 bases unmatched. This CDR3 is CASRPSRGYNEQFF. The CDR3 DNA follows: TGTGCCAGCAGGCCGTCGCGGGGGTACAATGAGCAGTTCTTC.

This clonotype has ten or more counts. The chain carries TRBV28 and TRBJ1-1, with no clear D. The germline gives CDR1 MDHEN, CDR2 SYDVKM. V lost 5 bases and J 0 bases, leaving 13 bases between the germline ends. The CDR3 extends over 15 amino acids. DNA of the CDR3: TGTGCCAGCAGTATCCCCCAGGCCTTGAACACTGAAGCTTTCTTT. It yields the protein CASSIPQALNTEAFF.

V gene TRBV29-1 combines with J gene TRBJ1-2; D possibly corresponds to TRBD1 (5 bases). This CDR3 comprises 12 residues. Per germline, CDR1 SQVTM and CDR2 ANQGSEA. V lost 0 bases and J lost 8, with 10 bases in between. CDR3 sequence (DNA): TGCAGCGTTGAAGATATTGGGGGAGGCTACACCTTC. It yields the protein CSVEDIGGGYTF.

The chain uses TRBV28 and TRBJ2-5, with 9 bases identical to TRBD1. The V and J ends lost 5 bases and 5 bases, in that order; junction bases with no gene match: 12. The CDR3 loop spans 16 amino acids. Germline lookup yields CDR1 MDHEN and CDR2 SYDVKM. The CDR3 nucleotides read TGTGCCAGCAGTGACCCGGGACAGGGTATGAAGGAGACCCAGTACTTC. As protein: CASSDPGQGMKETQYF.

This clonotype occurred a few times. At one boundary the junction diverges from the germline segment, which might be a read error. This CDR3 reads CASSPPGLRNSPPHF. The CDR3 nucleotides are TGTGCCAGCAGCCCACCGGGACTGAGAAATTCACCCCCCCACTTT. The rearrangement joins TRBV3-1 to TRBJ1-6, with a weak D call TRBD1 (5 bases). Germline CDR1 and CDR2: LGHDT and YNNKEL (reference sequence). The CDR3 has 15 amino acids.

The rearrangement joins TRBV12-3 or TRBV12-4 to TRBJ1-1; 10 positions match TRBD1. The CDR3 is 15 residues long. Trimming at V came to 3 bases and at J to 5 bases, leaving 6 bases not matched to a gene. The CDR3, as DNA: TGTGCCAGCAGTTTGGACAGGGGGGTGGGTACTGAAGCTTTCTTT. The encoded protein is CASSLDRGVGTEAFF.

This clonotype was recorded at least ten times. The V gene is TRBV10-1, the J gene TRBJ2-7; 9 nucleotides line up with TRBD2. J lost 9 bases, V lost 3 bases, and 15 bases had no gene match. CDR1 and CDR2 (germline): WNHNN, SYGVQD (reference sequence). The CDR3 sequence is 16 residues long. CDR3 nucleotide sequence: TGCGCCAGCAGTGAAACGTTGGCGGGAGGGACCTTCGGGCAGTACTTC. Its protein is CASSETLAGGTFGQYF.

The V call is TRBV12-3 or TRBV12-4, the J call TRBJ2-7, with 12 bases identical to TRBD2. V was pared by 6 bases and J by 5 bases, with 5 bases of the junction left unmatched. CDR3 length: 14 amino acids. This CDR3 is CASSPTSGSNEQYF. Here the CDR3 DNA reads TGTGCCAGCAGCCCGACTAGCGGGAGCAACGAGCAGTACTTC.

In its sample, this clonotype was seen many times. The rearrangement links TRBV2 to TRBJ2-3, with 7 positions matching TRBD2. The ends lost 3 bases at V and 0 bases at J; junction bases unmatched: 6. This CDR3 is 16 amino acids long. Germline assignment: CDR1 SNHLY and CDR2 FYNNEI. CDR3 region: CASSDGPAGSTDTQYF. CDR3 sequence (DNA): TGTGCCAGCAGTGATGGTCCAGCGGGAAGCACAGATACGCAGTATTTT.

This clonotype has only a few counts. The rearrangement joins TRBV7-3 to TRBJ2-1; 8 positions match TRBD1. V trimming: 5 bases; J trimming: 0 bases; junction bases outside the gene matches: 6. Germline CDR1 is SGHTA and CDR2 is FQGTGA. This CDR3 is built from 16 residues. In DNA form, the CDR3 reads TGTGCCAGCAGCGTGAAGGGACAGGACTCCTACAATGAGCAGTTCTTC. Its protein is CASSVKGQDSYNEQFF.

This clonotype has a count of ten or more. This CDR3 is CSANVGPTYNEQFF. In DNA, the CDR3 is TGCAGTGCTAATGTTGGACCGACCTACAATGAGCAGTTCTTC. This chain uses TRBV20-1 with TRBJ2-1; D ambiguous. The ends were cut back, 4 bases at V and 2 bases at J, with 12 bases in the middle. Germline CDR1 is DFQATT and CDR2 is SNEGSKA (reference sequence). The CDR3 runs 14 residues.

Only a few counts were recorded for this clonotype. V and J are TRBV9 and TRBJ1-2; TRBD1 might be the D (6 bases). The CDR3 is made up of 14 amino acids. Germline values: CDR1 SGDLS, CDR2 YYNGEE. V lost 4 bases, J lost 4 bases, and 14 bases lay in between. The CDR3 DNA is TGTGCCAGCAGCATCCGGACGGACAGCTATGGCTACACCTTC. Protein sequence: CASSIRTDSYGYTF.

This clonotype was detected once. The rearrangement links TRBV4-1 to TRBJ1-2; D is perhaps TRBD1 (6 bases). The V end was cut by 0 bases, the J end by 8 bases, with 16 bases between. CDR3 length: 15 amino acids. Germline loops: CDR1 MGHRA, CDR2 YSYEKL. CDR3 region: CASSQDGGSPMGYTF. The DNA of the CDR3 is TGCGCCAGCAGCCAAGATGGGGGCTCCCCTATGGGCTACACCTTC.

At least ten counts were recorded for this clonotype. The chain carries TRBV28 and TRBJ2-7; D call uncertain. Germline CDR1 and CDR2: MDHEN and SYDVKM. The CDR3 contains 13 residues. V was pared by 6 bases and J by 4 bases, with 13 bases between. CDR3: CASSNTIKYEQYF. The CDR3 DNA reads TGTGCCAGCAGCAATACTATAAAGTACGAGCAGTACTTC.

Only a few counts were recorded for this clonotype. The chain combines TRBV14 with TRBJ1-1, with D uncertain. Germline CDR1 and CDR2: SGHDN and FVKESK. CDR3 size: 16 residues. V lost 4 bases to trimming and J lost 1 base, with 16 bases between them. The CDR3 region has the DNA TGTGCCAGCAGCCTCCGCCCAGCCTCAACGAACACTGAAGCTTTCTTT. Its protein is CASSLRPASTNTEAFF.

This clonotype was counted at least ten times. The rearrangement links TRBV6-1 to TRBJ2-1; tentatively, D is TRBD2 (5 bases). The germline V and J ends were trimmed by 7 bases and 8 bases, with 27 bases remaining between them. The CDR3 sequence is 17 residues long. Germline CDR1 is MNHNS and CDR2 is SASEGT. The CDR3 DNA is TGTGCCAGCACTTTCACGGGCACTCGCGAGGGCCAGTATGAGCAGTTCTTC. This encodes CASTFTGTREGQYEQFF.

This chain connects TRBV27 to TRBJ1-2; D uncertain. The CDR3 runs 15 residues. V was pared by 0 bases and J by 4 bases, with 12 bases between. Germline V gives CDR1 MNHEY, CDR2 SMNVEV (reference sequence). The CDR3 DNA reads TGTGCCAGCAGTTTATCGAACGGGGAGGGCTATGGCTACACCTTC. It yields the protein CASSLSNGEGYGYTF.

This clonotype was seen many times. The V call is TRBV28, the J call TRBJ2-3, with 8 nucleotides matching TRBD1. Losses at the gene ends were 6 bases for V and 3 bases for J; bases not matched to a gene: 5. Germline V gene lookup returns CDR1 MDHEN and CDR2 SYDVKM. CDR3 length: 14 residues. CDR3 nucleotide sequence: TGTGCCAGCAGCCGGACAGGGACTACAGATACGCAGTATTTT. Translating it yields CASSRTGTTDTQYF.

This clonotype was counted many times. V is TRBV6-1 and J is TRBJ2-7; D is perhaps TRBD1 (5 bases). The V and J ends lost 3 bases and 0 bases respectively, with 9 bases between them. The length of the CDR3 is 14 residues. Germline lookup yields CDR1 MNHNS and CDR2 SASEGT. CDR3 region: CASSEGPSSYEQYF. The CDR3 region has the DNA TGTGCCAGCAGTGAGGGGCCGAGCTCCTACGAGCAGTACTTC.

Ten or more counts support this clonotype. This chain connects TRBV3-1 to TRBJ1-1; D gene ambiguous. From germline, CDR1 is LGHDT and CDR2 YNNKEL (reference sequence). Trimming pared 4 bases from V and 1 base from J, leaving 10 bases between. The CDR3 is 14 amino acids. The DNA for the CDR3 is TGTGCCAGCAGCCCCAGCGCCTGGAACACTGAAGCTTTCTTT. Amino acid sequence: CASSPSAWNTEAFF.

This clonotype turned up a few times. This sequence joins TRBV12-3 or TRBV12-4 and TRBJ2-1; 7 positions match TRBD1. Trimming removed 7 bases from V and 8 bases from J; junction bases left unmatched: 17. CDR3 length equals 16 residues. The CDR3 coding sequence is TGTGCCAGCACCATGTGGGGAGACAGGGCGGGCGATGAGCAGTTCTTC. It translates to CASTMWGDRAGDEQFF.

The sample holds a few counts of this clonotype. The genes are TRBV27 and TRBJ2-2; tentatively, D is TRBD1 or TRBD2 (5 bases each). V lost 3 bases to trimming and J lost 3 bases, with 8 bases between them. This CDR3 region has 14 residues. The germline V gene has CDR1 MNHEY and CDR2 SMNVEV (reference sequence). DNA for the CDR3: TGTGCCAGCAGTTTTGGGGGATACACCGGGGAGCTGTTTTTT. Its protein product is CASSFGGYTGELFF.

This clonotype was seen repeatedly, ten times or more. The chain couples TRBV2 to TRBJ2-1, with 13 bases lining up with TRBD2. With 7 bases clipped from V and 4 bases from J, the junction kept 16 bases outside the gene matches. CDR1 and CDR2 from the germline V gene are SNHLY and FYNNEI. CDR3 length equals 19 residues. The CDR3 loop reads CASTQLQGTSGTRYNEQFF. CDR3 nucleotide sequence: TGTGCCAGCACACAACTTCAAGGGACTAGCGGGACCCGGTACAATGAGCAGTTCTTC.

The chain recombines TRBV14 with TRBJ1-5; no reliable D call. The CDR3 is 10 amino acids. Trimming shortened V by 8 bases and J by 7 bases, and 6 bases separated the two germline ends. The V gene's germline CDR1 is SGHDN and CDR2 FVKESK. Here the CDR3 DNA reads TGTGCCAGCCCCCCCCAGCCCCAGCATTTT. It translates to CASPPQPQHF.

This clonotype occurred many times. The chain employs TRBV20-1 and TRBJ1-1, with 8 bases fitting TRBD1. This CDR3 has 13 amino acids. Germline values: CDR1 DFQATT, CDR2 SNEGSKA (reference sequence). Losses at the gene ends were 2 bases for V and 3 bases for J; bases not matched to a gene: 2. Here the CDR3 DNA reads TGCAGTGCTAGACAGGGGGCTTACACTGAAGCTTTCTTT. This encodes CSARQGAYTEAFF.

V and J are TRBV5-1 and TRBJ2-1; 9 nucleotides match TRBD2. This CDR3 comprises 16 residues. The junction had 8 bases not matched to a gene; V was cut back by 1 base and J by 6 bases. CDR1 is SGHRS and CDR2 is YFSETQ in the germline V gene. This CDR3 is CASSLTGTSPLNEQFF. The DNA of the CDR3 is TGCGCCAGCAGCTTGACCGGGACTAGCCCCCTCAATGAGCAGTTCTTC.

This chain links TRBV28 with TRBJ1-6; D call uncertain. Germline values: CDR1 MDHEN, CDR2 SYDVKM. The CDR3 sequence is 13 residues long. DNA for the CDR3: TGTGTCACCGGGCGGGTGAGGGATTCACCCCTCCACTTT. This translates into CVTGRVRDSPLHF.

This clonotype was seen ten or more times. The chain combines TRBV24-1 with TRBJ2-7; no clear D. The germline CDR1 and CDR2 sequences are KGHDR and SFDVKD. V was shortened by 3 bases and J by 4 bases, with 3 bases between the two germline ends. This CDR3 contains 11 residues. The CDR3 protein is CATSDLYEQYF. CDR3 coding DNA: TGTGCCACCAGTGATCTGTACGAGCAGTACTTC.